This TCR beta chain was identified in a study of cytomegalovirus exposure and HLA in healthy donors. For the study at large: Genotyping showed around 81% of almost 400 donors falling in the Caucasian-associated ancestry cluster. Study-wide findings and caveats: A later analysis linked a missense variant in DCLRE1C to the trimming of TCR beta V and J genes. Published work reported that the classifier diagnosed cytomegalovirus status with high specificity and sensitivity.

The PCR made use of 60 Vbeta and 13 Jbeta primers. TCRdb's copy holds only in-frame clones and misses some; the assay was immunoSEQ multiplex PCR. The sample lists 150,000 to 200,000 clones, 80% to 90% occurring once. On this clone itself: Its antigen remains unknown.

CDR1 and CDR2 from the germline V gene are LNHDA and SQIVND (reference sequence). The junction had 4 bases not matched to a gene; V was cut back by 5 bases and J by 7 bases. The CDR3 has 12 amino acids. The chain couples TRBV19 to TRBJ2-7; 8 bases agree with TRBD1. The sequence derives from a male donor in good health and CMV-seronegative. The sequenced sample was PBMCs. CDR3 residues: CASSETGGEQYF. The CDR3 region has the DNA TGTGCCAGTAGTGAAACAGGGGGGGAGCAGTACTTC.